This note documents a single T cell receptor (beta chain) sequence. This specimen comes from a study of cytomegalovirus exposure and HLA in healthy donors. V lost 3 bases and J lost 9, with 23 bases in between. The CDR3 runs to 16 residues. The germline CDR1 and CDR2 sequences are MNHNS and SASEGT. In the PCR, 60 Vbeta and 13 Jbeta primers were used. Generated by immunoSEQ multiplex PCR, the TCRdb table keeps only in-frame clones and is missing some. The profile shows 200,000 to 250,000 clones, just under 70% of them singletons. The sample taken for sequencing was PBMCs. The rearrangement uses TRBV6-1 and TRBJ1-2, with a possible D match to TRBD1 (5 bases). This receptor was obtained from a man in his forties in good health and CMV-seropositive. This CDR3 reads CASSDIPDGRAGRYTF. CDR3 coding DNA: TGTGCCAGCAGTGATATCCCAGATGGCAGGGCCGGGCGCTACACCTTC.